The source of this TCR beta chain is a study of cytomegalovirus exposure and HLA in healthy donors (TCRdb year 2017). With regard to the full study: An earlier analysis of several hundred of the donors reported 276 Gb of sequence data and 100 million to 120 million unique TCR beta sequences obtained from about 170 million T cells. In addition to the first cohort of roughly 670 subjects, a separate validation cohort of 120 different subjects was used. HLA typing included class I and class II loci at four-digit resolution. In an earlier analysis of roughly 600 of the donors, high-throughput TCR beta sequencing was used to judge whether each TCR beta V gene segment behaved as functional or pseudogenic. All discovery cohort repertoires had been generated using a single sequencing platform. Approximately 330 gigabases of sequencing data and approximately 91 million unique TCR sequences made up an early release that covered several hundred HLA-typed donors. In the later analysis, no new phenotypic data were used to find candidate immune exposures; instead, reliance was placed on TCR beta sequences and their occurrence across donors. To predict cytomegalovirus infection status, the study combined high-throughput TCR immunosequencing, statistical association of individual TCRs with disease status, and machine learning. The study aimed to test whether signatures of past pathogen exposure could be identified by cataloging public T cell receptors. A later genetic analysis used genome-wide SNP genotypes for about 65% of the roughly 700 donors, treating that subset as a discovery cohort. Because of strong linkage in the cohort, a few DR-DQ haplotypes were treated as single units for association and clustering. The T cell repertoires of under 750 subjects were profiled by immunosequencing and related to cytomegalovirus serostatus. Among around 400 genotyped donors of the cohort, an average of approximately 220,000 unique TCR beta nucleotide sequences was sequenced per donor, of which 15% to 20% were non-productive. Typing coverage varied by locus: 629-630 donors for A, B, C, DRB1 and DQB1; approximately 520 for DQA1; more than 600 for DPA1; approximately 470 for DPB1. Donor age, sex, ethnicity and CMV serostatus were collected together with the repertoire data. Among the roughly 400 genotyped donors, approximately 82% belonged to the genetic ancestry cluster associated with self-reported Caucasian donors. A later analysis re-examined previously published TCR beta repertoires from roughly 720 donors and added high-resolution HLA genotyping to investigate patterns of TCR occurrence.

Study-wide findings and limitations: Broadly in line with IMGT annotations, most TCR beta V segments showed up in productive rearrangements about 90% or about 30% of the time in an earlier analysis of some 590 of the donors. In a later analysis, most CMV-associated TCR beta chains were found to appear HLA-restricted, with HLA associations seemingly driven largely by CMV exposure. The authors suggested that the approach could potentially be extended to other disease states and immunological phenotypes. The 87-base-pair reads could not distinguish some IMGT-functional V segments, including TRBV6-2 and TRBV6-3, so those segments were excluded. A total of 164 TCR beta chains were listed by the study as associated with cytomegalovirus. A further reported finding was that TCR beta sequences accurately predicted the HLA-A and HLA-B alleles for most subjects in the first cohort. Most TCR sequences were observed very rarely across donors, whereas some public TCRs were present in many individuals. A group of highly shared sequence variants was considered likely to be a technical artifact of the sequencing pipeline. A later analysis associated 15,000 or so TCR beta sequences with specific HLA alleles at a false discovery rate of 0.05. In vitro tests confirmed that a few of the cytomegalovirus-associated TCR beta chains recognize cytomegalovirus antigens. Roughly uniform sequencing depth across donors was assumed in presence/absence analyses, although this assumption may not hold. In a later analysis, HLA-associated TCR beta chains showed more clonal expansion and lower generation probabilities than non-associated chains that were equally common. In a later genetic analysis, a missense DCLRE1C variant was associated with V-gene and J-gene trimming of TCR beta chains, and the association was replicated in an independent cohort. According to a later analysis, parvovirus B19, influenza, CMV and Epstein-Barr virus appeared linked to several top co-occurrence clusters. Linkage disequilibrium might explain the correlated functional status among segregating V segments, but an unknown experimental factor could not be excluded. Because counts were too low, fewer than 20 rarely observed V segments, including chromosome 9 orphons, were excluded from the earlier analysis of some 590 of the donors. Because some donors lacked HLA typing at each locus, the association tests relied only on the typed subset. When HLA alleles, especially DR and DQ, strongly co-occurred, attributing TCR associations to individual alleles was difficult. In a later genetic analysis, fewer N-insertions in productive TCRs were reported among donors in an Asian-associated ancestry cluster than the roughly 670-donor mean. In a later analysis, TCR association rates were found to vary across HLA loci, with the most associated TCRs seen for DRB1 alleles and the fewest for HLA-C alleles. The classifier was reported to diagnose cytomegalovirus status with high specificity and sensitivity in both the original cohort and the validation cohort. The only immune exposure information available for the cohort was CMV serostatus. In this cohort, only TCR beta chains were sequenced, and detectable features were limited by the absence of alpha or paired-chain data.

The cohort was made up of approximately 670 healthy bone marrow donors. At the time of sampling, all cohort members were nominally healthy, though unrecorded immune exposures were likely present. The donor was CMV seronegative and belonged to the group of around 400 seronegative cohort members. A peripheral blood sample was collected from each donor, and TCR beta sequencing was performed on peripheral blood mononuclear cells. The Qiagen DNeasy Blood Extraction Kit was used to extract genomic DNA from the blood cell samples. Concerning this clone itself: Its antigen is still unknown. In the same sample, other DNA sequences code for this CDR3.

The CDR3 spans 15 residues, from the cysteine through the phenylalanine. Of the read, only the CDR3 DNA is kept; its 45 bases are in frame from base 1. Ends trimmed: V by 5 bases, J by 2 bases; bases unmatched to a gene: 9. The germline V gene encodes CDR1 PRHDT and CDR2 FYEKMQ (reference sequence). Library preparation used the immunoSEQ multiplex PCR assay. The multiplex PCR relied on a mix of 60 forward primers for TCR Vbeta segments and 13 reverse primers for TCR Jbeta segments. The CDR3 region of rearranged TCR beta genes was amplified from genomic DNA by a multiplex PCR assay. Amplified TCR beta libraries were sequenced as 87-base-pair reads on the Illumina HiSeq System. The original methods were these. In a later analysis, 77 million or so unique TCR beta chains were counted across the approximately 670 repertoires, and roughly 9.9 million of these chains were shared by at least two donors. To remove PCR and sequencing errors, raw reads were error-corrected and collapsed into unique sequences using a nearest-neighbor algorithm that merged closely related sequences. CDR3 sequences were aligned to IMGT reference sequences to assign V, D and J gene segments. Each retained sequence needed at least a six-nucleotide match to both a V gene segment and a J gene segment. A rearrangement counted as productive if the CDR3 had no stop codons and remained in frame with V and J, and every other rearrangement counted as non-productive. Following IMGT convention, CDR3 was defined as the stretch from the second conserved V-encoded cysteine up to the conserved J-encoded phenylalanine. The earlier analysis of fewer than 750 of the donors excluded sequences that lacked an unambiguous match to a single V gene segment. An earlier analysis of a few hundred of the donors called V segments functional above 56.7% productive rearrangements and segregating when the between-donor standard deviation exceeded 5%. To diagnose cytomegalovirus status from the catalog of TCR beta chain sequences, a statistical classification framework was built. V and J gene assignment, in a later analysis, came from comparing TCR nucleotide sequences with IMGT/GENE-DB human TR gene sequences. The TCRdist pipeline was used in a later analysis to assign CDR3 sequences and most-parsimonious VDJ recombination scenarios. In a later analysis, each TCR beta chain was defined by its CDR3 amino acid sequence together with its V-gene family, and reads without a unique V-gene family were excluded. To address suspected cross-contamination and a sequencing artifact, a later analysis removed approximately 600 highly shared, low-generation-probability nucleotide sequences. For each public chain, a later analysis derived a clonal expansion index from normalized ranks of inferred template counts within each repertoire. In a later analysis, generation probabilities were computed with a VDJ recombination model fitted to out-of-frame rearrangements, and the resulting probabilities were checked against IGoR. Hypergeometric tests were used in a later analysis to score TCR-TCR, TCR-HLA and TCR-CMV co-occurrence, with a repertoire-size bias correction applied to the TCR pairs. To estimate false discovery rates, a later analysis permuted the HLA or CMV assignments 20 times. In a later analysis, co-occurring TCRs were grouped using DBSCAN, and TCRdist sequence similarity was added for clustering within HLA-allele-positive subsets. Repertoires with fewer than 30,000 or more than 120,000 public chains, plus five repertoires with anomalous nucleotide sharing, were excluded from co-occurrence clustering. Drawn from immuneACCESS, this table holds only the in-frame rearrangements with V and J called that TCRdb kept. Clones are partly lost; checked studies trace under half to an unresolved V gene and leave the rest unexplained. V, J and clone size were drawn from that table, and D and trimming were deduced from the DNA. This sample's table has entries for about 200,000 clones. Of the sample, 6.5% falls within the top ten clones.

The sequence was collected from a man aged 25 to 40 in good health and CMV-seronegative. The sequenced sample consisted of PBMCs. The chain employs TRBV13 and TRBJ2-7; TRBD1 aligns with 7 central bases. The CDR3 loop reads CASSPQPGQPYEQYF. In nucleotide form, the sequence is TGTGCCAGCAGCCCGCAACCGGGACAGCCCTACGAGCAGTACTTC. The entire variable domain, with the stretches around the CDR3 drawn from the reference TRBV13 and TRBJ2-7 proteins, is AAGVIQSPRHLIKEKRETATLKCYPIPRHDTVYWYQQGPGQDPQFLISFYEKMQSDKGSIPDRFSAQQFSDYHSELNMSSLELGDSALYFCASSPQPGQPYEQYFGPGTRLTVT.